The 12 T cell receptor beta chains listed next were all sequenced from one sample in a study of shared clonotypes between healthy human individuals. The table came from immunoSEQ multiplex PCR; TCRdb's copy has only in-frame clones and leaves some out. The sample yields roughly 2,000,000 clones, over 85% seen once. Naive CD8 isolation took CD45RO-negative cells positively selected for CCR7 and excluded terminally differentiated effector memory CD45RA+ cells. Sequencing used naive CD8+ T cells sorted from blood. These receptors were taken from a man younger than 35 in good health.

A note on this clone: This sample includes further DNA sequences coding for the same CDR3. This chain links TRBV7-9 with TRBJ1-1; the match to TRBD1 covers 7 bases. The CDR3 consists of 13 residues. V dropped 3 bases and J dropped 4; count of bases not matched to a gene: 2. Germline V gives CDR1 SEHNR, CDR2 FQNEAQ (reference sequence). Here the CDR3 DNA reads TGTGCCAGCAGCTTGACAGGGAGCACTGAAGCTTTCTTT. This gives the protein CASSLTGSTEAFF.

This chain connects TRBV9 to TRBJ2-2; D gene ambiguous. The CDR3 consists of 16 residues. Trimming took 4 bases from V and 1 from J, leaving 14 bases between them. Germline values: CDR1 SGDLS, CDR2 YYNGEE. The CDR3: CASSRLGLLNTGELFF. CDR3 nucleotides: TGTGCCAGCAGCCGACTCGGATTGCTGAACACCGGGGAGCTGTTTTTT.

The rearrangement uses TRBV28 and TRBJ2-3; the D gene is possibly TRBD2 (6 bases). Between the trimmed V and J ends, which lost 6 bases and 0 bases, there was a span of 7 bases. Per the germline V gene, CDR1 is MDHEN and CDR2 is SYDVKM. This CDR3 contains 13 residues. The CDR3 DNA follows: TGTGCCAGCAGGGGGACTAGCACAGATACGCAGTATTTT. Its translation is CASRGTSTDTQYF. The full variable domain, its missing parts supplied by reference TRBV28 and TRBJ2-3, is DVKVTQSSRYLVKRTGEKVFLECVQDMDHENMFWYRQDPGLGLRLIYFSYDVKMKEKGDIPEGYSVSREKKERFSLILESASTNQTSMYLCASRGTSTDTQYFGPGTRLTVL.

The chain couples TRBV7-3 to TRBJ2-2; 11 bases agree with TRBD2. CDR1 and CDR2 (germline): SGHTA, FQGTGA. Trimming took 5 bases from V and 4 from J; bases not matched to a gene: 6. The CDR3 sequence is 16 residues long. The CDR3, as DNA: TGTGCCAGCAGCCTTACTAGCGGGGGAATCACCGGGGAGCTGTTTTTT. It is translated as CASSLTSGGITGELFF. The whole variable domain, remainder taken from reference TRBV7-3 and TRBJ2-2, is GAGVSQTPSNKVTEKGKYVELRCDPISGHTALYWYRQSLGQGPEFLIYFQGTGAADDSGLPNDRFFAVRPEGSVSTLKIQRTERGDSAVYLCASSLTSGGITGELFFGEGSRLTVL.

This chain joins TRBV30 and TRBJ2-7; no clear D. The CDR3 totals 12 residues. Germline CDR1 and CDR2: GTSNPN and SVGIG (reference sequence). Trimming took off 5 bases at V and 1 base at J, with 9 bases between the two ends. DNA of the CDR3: TGTGCCTGGGCCCAGAGTTCCTACGAGCAGTACTTC. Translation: CAWAQSSYEQYF.

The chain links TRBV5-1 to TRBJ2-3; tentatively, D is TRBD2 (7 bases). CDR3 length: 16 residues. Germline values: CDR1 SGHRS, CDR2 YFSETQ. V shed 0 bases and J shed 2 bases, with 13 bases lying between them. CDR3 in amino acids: CASSLVAGGPTDTQYF. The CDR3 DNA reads TGCGCCAGCAGCTTGGTTGCCGGGGGGCCCACAGATACGCAGTATTTT.

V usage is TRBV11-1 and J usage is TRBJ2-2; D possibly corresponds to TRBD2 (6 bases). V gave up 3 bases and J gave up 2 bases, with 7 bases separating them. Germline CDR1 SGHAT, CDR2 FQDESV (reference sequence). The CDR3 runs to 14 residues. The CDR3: CASSLGLNTGELFF. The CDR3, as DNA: TGTGCCAGCAGCTTGGGACTCAACACCGGGGAGCTGTTTTTT.

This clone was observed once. The CDR3 DNA follows: TGTGCCAGCAGCCCCATTACAGGGGGCAATCAGCCCCAGCATTTT. It translates to CASSPITGGNQPQHF. This chain uses TRBV2 with TRBJ1-5; 7 bases align to TRBD1. V was clipped by 6 bases and J by 2 bases; unmatched bases: 7. Per germline, CDR1 SNHLY and CDR2 FYNNEI. The CDR3 is 15 amino acids.

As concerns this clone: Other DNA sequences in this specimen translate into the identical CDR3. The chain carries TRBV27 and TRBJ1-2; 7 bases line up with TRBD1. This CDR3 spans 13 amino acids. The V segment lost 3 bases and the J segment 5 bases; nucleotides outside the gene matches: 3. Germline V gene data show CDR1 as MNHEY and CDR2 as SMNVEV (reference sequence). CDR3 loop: CASSFATGYGYTF. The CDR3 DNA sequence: TGTGCCAGCAGTTTCGCGACAGGGTATGGCTACACCTTC.

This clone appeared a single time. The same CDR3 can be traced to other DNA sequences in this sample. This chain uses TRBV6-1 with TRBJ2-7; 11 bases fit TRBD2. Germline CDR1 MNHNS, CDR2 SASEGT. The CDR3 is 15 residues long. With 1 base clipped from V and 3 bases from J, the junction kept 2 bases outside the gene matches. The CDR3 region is CASSEGLAGGYEQYF. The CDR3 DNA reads TGTGCCAGCAGTGAAGGGCTAGCGGGGGGCTACGAGCAGTACTTC.

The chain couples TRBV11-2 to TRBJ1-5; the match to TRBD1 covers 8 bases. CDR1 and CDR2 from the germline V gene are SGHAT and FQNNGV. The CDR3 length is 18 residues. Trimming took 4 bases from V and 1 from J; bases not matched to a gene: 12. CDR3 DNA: TGTGCCAGCAGCTCAAGTAGTTACAGGGGGTCGAGCAATCAGCCCCAGCATTTT. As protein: CASSSSSYRGSSNQPQHF.

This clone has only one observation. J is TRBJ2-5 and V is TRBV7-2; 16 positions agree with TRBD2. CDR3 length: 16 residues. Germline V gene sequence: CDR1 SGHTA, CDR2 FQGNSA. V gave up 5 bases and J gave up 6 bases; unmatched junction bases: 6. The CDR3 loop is CASSPPGLAGGKTQYF. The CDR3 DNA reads TGTGCCAGCAGCCCCCCGGGACTAGCGGGGGGGAAGACCCAGTACTTC.